This T cell receptor (beta chain) was recovered during a study of blood T cells in healthy people across ages. Primers used in a second PCR of about 7 to 12 cycles were a sample-barcoded 5' primer and a J-beta primer mix. Every individual sample yielded 3 million or more paired-end reads (each containing CDR3). TCRdb analysed the 5' RACE reads with MiXCR anew, one entry per CDR3 protein. The sample records fewer than 700,000 distinct CDR3 sequences, roughly 43% being singletons. This CDR3 has 17 amino acids. Trimming at V came to 5 bases and at J to 5 bases, leaving 9 bases not matched to a gene. The germline CDR1 and CDR2 sequences are SGHVS and FNYEAQ. Healthy Caucasian individuals from Russia aged about 6 to 100 served as donors. Total RNA amounts of at least 5 micrograms were extracted per sample.

The source is a man older than 75 in good health. Sequences were obtained from blood. The V gene is TRBV7-6, the J gene TRBJ2-5, with 15 nucleotides matching TRBD2. In nucleotides, the CDR3 is TGTGCCAGCAGCCACTGGACTAGCGGGGGGGCGTGGGAGACCCAGTACTTC. Translated: CASSHWTSGGAWETQYF.